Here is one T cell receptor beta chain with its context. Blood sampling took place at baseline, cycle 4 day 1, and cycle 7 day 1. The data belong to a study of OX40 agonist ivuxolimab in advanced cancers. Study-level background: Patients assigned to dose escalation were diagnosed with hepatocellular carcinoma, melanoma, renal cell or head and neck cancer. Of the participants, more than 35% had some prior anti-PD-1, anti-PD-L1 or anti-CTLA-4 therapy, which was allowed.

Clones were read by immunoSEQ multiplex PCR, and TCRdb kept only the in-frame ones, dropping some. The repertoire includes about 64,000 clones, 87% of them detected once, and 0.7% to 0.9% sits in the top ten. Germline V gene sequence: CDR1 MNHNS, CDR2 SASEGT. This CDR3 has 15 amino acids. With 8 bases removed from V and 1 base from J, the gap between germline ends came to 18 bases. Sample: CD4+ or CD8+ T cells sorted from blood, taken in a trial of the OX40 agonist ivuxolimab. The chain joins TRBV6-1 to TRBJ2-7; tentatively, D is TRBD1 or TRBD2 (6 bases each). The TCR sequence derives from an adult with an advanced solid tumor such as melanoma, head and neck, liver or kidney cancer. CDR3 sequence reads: CASYYRVGGSYEQYF. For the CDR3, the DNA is TGTGCCAGCTACTACAGGGTGGGAGGATCCTACGAGCAGTACTTC.